Listed below are T cell receptor beta chains from one sample, sequenced in a study of blood T cells in healthy people across ages. TCRdb re-called the 5' RACE reads with MiXCR, one entry per CDR3 protein. The table has 800,000 to 950,000 distinct CDR3 sequences, under 35% seen once. The data also belong to a second study, concerning T cells of mothers and their children.

What was sequenced was blood. These receptors were collected from a woman aged 40 to 50 in good health. The CDR3 runs from the conserved cysteine through the conserved F or W. Fields, in order: V gene, D gene, clone size, J gene, CDR3 protein, CDR3 DNA. A D gene is named only where the DNA matches it firmly. Clone size is stated in some rows and not others, as once, few, many or a class when expanded.

TRBV5-6,TRBD1,many,TRBJ1-5,CASSLTGGYNQPQHF,TGTGCCAGCAGCTTGACAGGGGGGTACAATCAGCCCCAGCATTTT
TRBV14,TRBD1,NA,TRBJ2-7,CASSQDRVQGRKEQYF,TGTGCCAGCAGCCAAGATCGGGTACAGGGGCGGAAGGAGCAGTACTTC
TRBV20-1,NA,few,TRBJ2-7,CSARDGGGLYEQYF,TGCAGTGCTAGAGACGGTGGGGGACTCTACGAGCAGTACTTC
TRBV7-2,NA,few,TRBJ1-6,CASSLTGGPSYNSPLHF,TGTGCCAGCAGCTTAACGGGGGGGCCCAGCTATAATTCACCCCTCCACTTT
TRBV18,TRBD1,once,TRBJ1-1,CASSPYGQDTEAFF,TGTGCCAGCTCACCTTATGGACAGGACACTGAAGCTTTCTTT
TRBV9,NA,many,TRBJ2-7,CASSVGLDIYEQYF,TGTGCCAGCAGCGTAGGGCTCGATATCTACGAGCAGTACTTC
TRBV5-1,NA,NA,TRBJ1-1,CASSWGGSGNTEAFF,TGCGCCAGCAGCTGGGGGGGCTCGGGGAACACTGAAGCTTTCTTT
TRBV29-1,TRBD1,few,TRBJ1-2,CSVAGTGVGYTF,TGCAGCGTTGCCGGGACAGGGGTTGGCTACACCTTC
TRBV7-6,NA,few,TRBJ1-1,CASSAGAEPNTEAFF,TGTGCCAGCAGCGCGGGGGCCGAACCTAACACTGAAGCTTTCTTT
TRBV7-9,NA,NA,TRBJ1-5,CASSLEWVNQPQHF,TGTGCCAGCAGCTTGGAGTGGGTCAATCAGCCCCAGCATTTT
TRBV20-1,NA,NA,TRBJ2-2,CSASPSRADTGELFF,TGCAGTGCTAGCCCCTCCAGGGCCGACACCGGGGAGCTGTTTTTT
TRBV12-3/TRBV12-4,NA,many,TRBJ2-1,CASSPWRGLDNEQFF,TGTGCCAGCAGTCCGTGGAGGGGGCTCGACAATGAGCAGTTCTTC
TRBV5-1,TRBD1,few,TRBJ1-4,CASRGGQGPTDEKLFF,TGCGCCAGCAGGGGTGGACAGGGGCCTACGGATGAAAAACTGTTTTTT
TRBV7-9,NA,few,TRBJ2-7,CASSSARFSDYEQYF,TGTGCCAGCAGCTCAGCCCGGTTCTCGGACTACGAGCAGTACTTC
TRBV12-3/TRBV12-4,TRBD1,many,TRBJ1-2,CASSLLDRVNTGGYTF,TGTGCCAGCAGTTTACTCGACAGGGTGAATACTGGGGGCTACACCTTC
TRBV18,TRBD1,NA,TRBJ1-5,CASSPGADRDQLQHF,TGTGCCAGCTCACCAGGGGCCGACAGGGATCAGCTCCAGCATTTT
TRBV7-9,NA,few,TRBJ1-5,CASSGEGGPPQHF,TGTGCCAGCAGCGGTGAGGGAGGTCCGCCCCAGCATTTT
TRBV3-1,NA,NA,TRBJ2-2,CASSQEGDTGELFF,TGTGCCAGCAGCCAAGAAGGGGACACCGGGGAGCTGTTTTTT
TRBV2,NA,NA,TRBJ2-1,CASSEAGVVNSEQFF,TGTGCCAGCAGTGAAGCAGGGGTGGTCAATAGTGAGCAGTTCTTC
TRBV12-3/TRBV12-4,TRBD1,many,TRBJ1-1,CASSWNRGEAFF,TGTGCCAGCAGTTGGAACAGGGGAGAAGCTTTCTTT
TRBV7-3,TRBD1,NA,TRBJ1-1,CASSFGQGADHSTEAFF,TGTGCCAGCAGCTTCGGACAGGGGGCGGATCACAGCACTGAAGCTTTCTTT
TRBV3-2,NA,NA,TRBJ2-3,CASSQESGTDTQYF,TGTGCCAGCAGCCAAGAATCCGGGACAGATACGCAGTATTTT